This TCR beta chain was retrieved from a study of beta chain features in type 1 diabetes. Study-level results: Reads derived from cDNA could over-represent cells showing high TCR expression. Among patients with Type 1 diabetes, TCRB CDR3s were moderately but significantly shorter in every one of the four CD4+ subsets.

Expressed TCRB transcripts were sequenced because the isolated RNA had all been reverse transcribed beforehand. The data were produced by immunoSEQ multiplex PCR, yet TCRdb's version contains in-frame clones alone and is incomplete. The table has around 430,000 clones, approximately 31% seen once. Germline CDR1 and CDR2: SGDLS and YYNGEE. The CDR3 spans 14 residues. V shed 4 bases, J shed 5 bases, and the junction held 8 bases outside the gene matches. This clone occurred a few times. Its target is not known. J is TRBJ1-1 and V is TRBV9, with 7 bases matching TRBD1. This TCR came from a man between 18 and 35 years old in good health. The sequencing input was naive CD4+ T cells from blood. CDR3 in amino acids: CASSIDREWTEAFF. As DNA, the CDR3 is TGTGCCAGCAGCATCGACAGGGAATGGACTGAAGCTTTCTTT.